Listed below are T cell receptor beta chains from one sample, sequenced in a study of glioma-infiltrating T cells after dendritic cell vaccination. Some clones are missing from TCRdb's copy, which holds only in-frame ones; the method was immunoSEQ multiplex PCR. The sample holds roughly 83,000 clones, more than 75% seen once. The sample here was blood, taken before dendritic cell vaccination. All receptors derive from a human donor with glioblastoma. CDR3s include the opening cysteine and the closing phenylalanine or tryptophan. The order of the fields is D gene, CDR3 length, J gene, clone size, V gene, CDR3 DNA, CDR3 protein. A D gene is named only where the DNA matches it firmly. The size field is filled for only some rows; it gives once, few, many or a size class.

. 13 TRBJ2-2 . TRBV29-1 TGCAGCGTTGAGACAGTGAACACCGGGGAGCTGTTTTTT CSVETVNTGELFF
. 13 TRBJ1-2 few TRBV7-2 TGTGCCAGCAGCTTGTCCACTTCGATTGGCTACACCTTC CASSLSTSIGYTF
. 13 TRBJ1-3 once TRBV7-3 TGTGCCAGCAGCTCAGGGATCGGAAACACCATATATTTT CASSSGIGNTIYF
. 14 TRBJ2-7 once TRBV6-5 TGTGCCAGCAGTTTGGACAGCAGCTCCTACGAGCAGTACTTC CASSLDSSSYEQYF
TRBD1 12 TRBJ1-2 few TRBV6-6 TGTGCCAGCAGCAGGGACAGCTATGGCTACACCTTC CASSRDSYGYTF
TRBD1 14 TRBJ2-7 . TRBV28 TGTGCCAGCAGTTTAAGACAGGGGTCCTACGAGCAGTACTTC CASSLRQGSYEQYF
. 16 TRBJ2-7 . TRBV7-5 TGTGTCAGAAGCTTAAGTTCAGCCGGGACAGTCTACGAGCAGTACTTC CVRSLSSAGTVYEQYF
TRBD2 16 TRBJ2-5 once TRBV30 TGTGCCTGGAGTGTACATAAGGCGGGAGGGCCTGAGACCCAGTACTTC CAWSVHKAGGPETQYF
. 15 TRBJ2-7 . TRBV11-3 TGTGCCAGCAGCTTAGGTCCAGGGGATTCGTACGAGCAGTACTTC CASSLGPGDSYEQYF
TRBD2 14 TRBJ2-7 . TRBV5-1 TGCGCCAGCAGCTTGTTCGGGACTAGCGCCGAGCAGTACTTC CASSLFGTSAEQYF
. 16 TRBJ2-1 . TRBV2 TGTGCCAGCAGTTCAGTAACAGGGTGGAGAAACAATGAGCAGTTCTTC CASSSVTGWRNNEQFF
. 14 TRBJ2-1 . TRBV4-1 TGCGCCAGCAGTCCCGGCGTACAGGGCAATGAGCAGTTCTTC CASSPGVQGNEQFF
TRBD2 16 TRBJ2-1 . TRBV5-6 TGTGCCAGCAGCCCCTGGCGGACTAGCGGGGGTAATGAGCAGTTCTTC CASSPWRTSGGNEQFF
. 16 TRBJ2-7 . TRBV5-4 TGTGCCAGCAGCCCCAAAGGGGATATAATCTCCTACGAGCAGTACTTC CASSPKGDIISYEQYF
TRBD1 19 TRBJ1-6 once TRBV15 TGTGCCACCAGCAGAGATACCACAGGGGGCCGATCGGTATACTCACCCCTCCACTTT CATSRDTTGGRSVYSPLHF
TRBD1 16 TRBJ1-2 . TRBV29-1 TGCAGCGCCCATGAAGGGACAGGGGGAGCTAACTATGGCTACACCTTC CSAHEGTGGANYGYTF
TRBD1 17 TRBJ1-2 . TRBV2 TGTGCCAGCAGTGAGAGGGTCGGGACAGGGGGACTCTATGGCTACACCTTC CASSERVGTGGLYGYTF
TRBD1 15 TRBJ2-1 . TRBV5-1 TGCGCCAGCAGCCTAACAGGGGCCGGGTCCGGTGAGCAGTTCTTC CASSLTGAGSGEQFF
. 13 TRBJ2-1 . TRBV10-3 TGTGCCATCAAGAGGGAGGGGGACAATGAGCAGTTCTTC CAIKREGDNEQFF
TRBD2 18 TRBJ2-1 . TRBV13 TGTGCCAGCAGCTTAGGCCTTAGCGGGAGGGATCTGTACAATGAGCAGTTCTTC CASSLGLSGRDLYNEQFF
. 15 TRBJ1-1 . TRBV28 TGTGCCACCTCCCCGTCCGGGACTGTAAACACTGAAGCTTTCTTT CATSPSGTVNTEAFF
. 12 TRBJ2-1 . TRBV29-1 TGCAGCGTTGAGGAGGAGAACAATGAGCAGTTCTTC CSVEEENNEQFF
TRBD2 15 TRBJ2-1 . TRBV4-3 TGCGCCAGCAGCCATAGCGGGGGGGCGGTGAATGAGCAGTTCTTC CASSHSGGAVNEQFF
. 16 TRBJ1-2 . TRBV27 TGTGCCAGCAGTTTATACCCGGGCGGGGATGCCTATGGCTACACCTTC CASSLYPGGDAYGYTF
. 13 TRBJ2-7 . TRBV7-3 TGTGCCAGCAGCCCCGGTTCGGGTTACGAGCAGTACTTC CASSPGSGYEQYF
TRBD1 16 TRBJ2-7 once TRBV6-5 TGTGCCAGCAGTTACTCAGACAGGGGGCCATCCTACGAGCAGTACTTC CASSYSDRGPSYEQYF
. 15 TRBJ2-3 . TRBV5-1 TGCGCCAGCAGCACCTCCCCACCCTACACAGATACGCAGTATTTT CASSTSPPYTDTQYF
. 15 TRBJ2-1 once TRBV9 TGTGCCAGCAGCGTAGGGGGGGGGCAGGCCTATGAGCAGTTCTTC CASSVGGGQAYEQFF
TRBD2 15 TRBJ2-7 . TRBV9 TGTGCCAGCAGCGGAAGCGGGACGGGTCATGGCGAGCAGTACTTC CASSGSGTGHGEQYF
TRBD2 14 TRBJ2-1 medium-sized TRBV28 TGTGCCAGCAGTTGGGGGGCGGGGGGAGATGAGCAGTTCTTC CASSWGAGGDEQFF
. 16 TRBJ2-4 . TRBV4-1 TGCGCCAGCAGCCAAGATCTCAGGGGGGCTACGGACATTCAGTACTTC CASSQDLRGATDIQYF
TRBD1 17 TRBJ2-1 . TRBV11-3 TGTGCCAGCAGCTTAGATCGGGGGACAGGGCTGGACAATGAGCAGTTCTTC CASSLDRGTGLDNEQFF
TRBD2 16 TRBJ2-3 . TRBV2 TGTGCCAGCAGTGGGGGGACTAGTGTTGATCCAGATACGCAGTATTTT CASSGGTSVDPDTQYF
. 12 TRBJ2-7 . TRBV6-1 TGTGCCAGCACGCAGGTATCCTACGAGCAGTACTTC CASTQVSYEQYF
. 16 TRBJ1-3 . TRBV2 TGTGCCAGCAGTGAAGAAAAGTTACTGTACGGAAACACCATATATTTT CASSEEKLLYGNTIYF
TRBD2 15 TRBJ2-1 once TRBV13 TGTGCCAGCACCCCCCCGGGGGGAGTCGCGGATGAGCAGTTCTTC CASTPPGGVADEQFF
TRBD1 16 TRBJ1-4 . TRBV5-1 TGCGCCAGCAGCTTGGGGCCAGGGGGCAAGAGTGAAAAACTGTTTTTT CASSLGPGGKSEKLFF
. 13 TRBJ2-1 . TRBV6-5 TGTGCCAGCAGCTTGAAGAGCTACAATGAGCAGTTCTTC CASSLKSYNEQFF
. 12 TRBJ2-3 . TRBV19 TGTGCCAGTAGCATAGGGGCAAATACGCAGTATTTT CASSIGANTQYF
. 16 TRBJ2-4 once TRBV5-4 TGTGCCCCCCCGCGCGCGCGGAAGCCCGCCAAAAACATTCAGTACTTC CAPPRARKPAKNIQYF
. 16 TRBJ2-7 . TRBV28 TGTGCCAGCAGATTCCCCAGGGAAGGGGGCTCCTACGAGCAGTACTTC CASRFPREGGSYEQYF